These 13 T cell receptor beta chains originate from one sample sequenced in a study of blood T cells in healthy people across ages. It was with a sample-barcoded 5' primer and a J-beta primer mix that a second PCR of about 6 to 12 cycles was run. One entry per CDR3 protein, called by TCRdb with MiXCR from the 5' RACE reads. Here the sample spans about 1.5 million distinct CDR3 sequences, about 42% being singletons. The sample was blood. The receptor source for this set is a woman between 18 and 29 years old in good health.

This clonotype was recorded a few times. J is TRBJ2-7 and V is TRBV20-1; no clear D gene. Trimming left V 4 bases short and J 6 bases short, with 16 bases between. The CDR3 loop spans 13 amino acids. In germline, CDR1 is DFQATT, CDR2 SNEGSKA (reference sequence). CDR3 sequence (DNA): TGCAGTGCTACCAACCCACTCGCCCCCGAGCAGTACTTC. Amino acid sequence: CSATNPLAPEQYF.

The table lists this clonotype with a few counts. The CDR3 sequence: CASSLVGQQNEKLFF. In DNA form, the CDR3 reads TGCGCCAGCAGCTTGGTCGGACAGCAGAATGAAAAACTGTTTTTT. The chain is built from TRBV5-1 and TRBJ1-4; tentatively, D is TRBD1 (6 bases). CDR3 length equals 15 residues. V lost 0 bases to trimming and J lost 5 bases, with 11 bases between them. Germline values: CDR1 SGHRS, CDR2 YFSETQ.

J is TRBJ1-5 and V is TRBV20-1; no definite D call. The CDR3 has 13 residues. CDR1 and CDR2 (germline): DFQATT, SNEGSKA (reference sequence). Trimming removed 4 bases at V and 2 bases at J, with 9 bases between. CDR3 bases: TGCAGTGCTACCAGGACTCGCAATCAGCCCCAGCATTTT. This encodes CSATRTRNQPQHF.

The chain couples TRBV29-1 to TRBJ1-4; D gene ambiguous. The CDR3 spans 13 residues. Trimming pared 4 bases from V and 4 bases from J, leaving 10 bases between. Germline CDR1 reads SQVTM; CDR2 reads ANQGSEA. CDR3 in DNA: TGCAGCGTTGGTGCTGGGTATAATGAAAAACTGTTTTTT. It encodes CSVGAGYNEKLFF.

This clonotype was detected only once. The chain couples TRBV27 to TRBJ1-5; 8 nucleotides match TRBD1. The germline gives CDR1 MNHEY, CDR2 SMNVEV (reference sequence). The CDR3 runs to 13 residues. V was clipped by 7 bases and J by 5 bases; unmatched bases: 4. The CDR3 DNA reads as TGTGCCAGCACAACAGGGGGTGATCAGCCCCAGCATTTT. Protein sequence: CASTTGGDQPQHF.

As to this clonotype: Germline is not matched at one junction end, which may reflect a read error. The genes are TRBV9 and TRBJ2-4; D call uncertain. The end of the DNA aligns better with TRBJ2-5, so the J call may be wrong. The CDR3 is 14 residues long. Per the germline V gene, CDR1 is SGDLS and CDR2 is YYNGEE. The CDR3 DNA follows: TGTGCCGGCAGCGTAGATAGAACTCAAGAGACCCAGTACTTC. It yields the protein CAGSVDRTQETQYF.

V usage is TRBV7-9 and J usage is TRBJ2-4; D is perhaps TRBD1 (6 bases). This CDR3 is 17 amino acids long. Trimming stripped 5 bases from V and 2 bases from J, with 19 bases between. In germline, CDR1 is SEHNR, CDR2 FQNEAQ (reference sequence). In DNA form, the CDR3 reads TGTGCCAGCAGCGACGCCTTAGGACAGTTGACCAAAAACATTCAGTACTTC. Translating it yields CASSDALGQLTKNIQYF.

Worth noting for this clonotype: A junction end diverges from the germline sequence, so it may reflect a read error. The chain combines TRBV7-7 with TRBJ2-5; a weak D match, TRBD1 (5 bases). CDR1 is SSHAT, CDR2 FNYEAQ, per germline (reference sequence). The CDR3 loop spans 14 amino acids. The CDR3 DNA is TGTGCTAGCAGCTTCTCTAGGGGCGCTGAGACCCAGTACTTC. Amino acid sequence: CASSFSRGAETQYF.

This clonotype came up a few times. The chain has TRBV13 and TRBJ2-5, with 7 bases identical to TRBD2. CDR3 length equals 16 residues. The germline V gene encodes CDR1 PRHDT and CDR2 FYEKMQ (reference sequence). V shed 4 bases, J shed 3 bases, and the junction held 11 bases outside the gene matches. Here the CDR3 reads CASSSPTLAEEETQYF. The CDR3, as DNA: TGTGCCAGCAGCTCCCCAACCCTAGCGGAAGAAGAGACCCAGTACTTC. Using reference TRBV13 and TRBJ2-5 for the parts outside the CDR3, the full variable domain is AAGVIQSPRHLIKEKRETATLKCYPIPRHDTVYWYQQGPGQDPQFLISFYEKMQSDKGSIPDRFSAQQFSDYHSELNMSSLELGDSALYFCASSSPTLAEEETQYFGPGTRLLVL.

The chain uses TRBV7-9 and TRBJ2-2; no firm D call. Germline V CDR1 and CDR2: SEHNR, FQNEAQ (reference sequence). V was clipped by 5 bases and J by 7 bases, with 14 bases between them. The CDR3 contains 14 residues. This CDR3 reads CASSLSGDDGELFF. CDR3 in DNA: TGTGCCAGCAGCCTGTCCGGAGATGACGGGGAGCTGTTTTTT.

This rearrangement joins TRBV4-3 to TRBJ2-3; 11 nucleotides line up with TRBD2. The V and J ends lost 4 bases and 2 bases, in that order; junction bases with no gene match: 14. The CDR3 loop spans 19 amino acids. The germline V gene encodes CDR1 LGHNA and CDR2 YSLEER. CDR3 amino acids: CASSPLLLGLAASTDTQYF. Written as DNA, the CDR3 is TGCGCCAGCAGCCCCCTCCTTTTGGGACTAGCGGCTTCCACAGATACGCAGTATTTT.

About this clonotype: Its ends do not fully match the called genes, so a read error is possible. J is TRBJ1-2 and V is TRBV6-2 or TRBV6-3; TRBD1 matches at 7 bases. CDR1 and CDR2 (germline): MNHEY, SVGEGT. The CDR3 is 14 amino acids. CDR3 in DNA: TGTGTCAGCAGTCCAACAGGGGCGCTCTATGGCTACACCTTC. Translated, it gives CVSSPTGALYGYTF.

J is TRBJ2-1 and V is TRBV20-1; D could derive from TRBD1 or TRBD2 (6 bases each). This CDR3 is built from 13 residues. Per germline, CDR1 DFQATT and CDR2 SNEGSKA (reference sequence). V was trimmed by 8 bases and J by 10 bases, leaving 21 bases between them. CDR3 sequence (DNA): TGCAGTTTCGGGGGCCAGGGGCTAGCCGAGCAGTTCTTC. This sequence encodes CSFGGQGLAEQFF.